A single sample gave rise to the 20 T cell receptor beta chains below, sequenced in a study of memory CD4+ T cells and cytomegalovirus serostatus. The sort gate was single viable CD3+CD4+CD8-CD45RO+ cells for memory CD4+ T cells. The table came from immunoSEQ multiplex PCR; TCRdb's copy has only in-frame clones and leaves some out. The sample holds about 40,000 clones; 78% are singletons and the top ten take roughly 0.5%. The sequenced material came from memory CD4+ T cells from blood. The receptors shown here come from an adult in good health and CMV-seronegative.

This chain links TRBV7-2 with TRBJ1-2; D gene uncertain. The CDR3 is 14 residues long. V dropped 1 base and J dropped 5 bases, with 11 bases sitting between them. Germline CDR1 is SGHTA and CDR2 is FQGNSA. The CDR3 reads CASSLVVQPYGYTF. The CDR3 bases are TGTGCCAGCAGCTTAGTCGTACAGCCATATGGCTACACCTTC.

The rearrangement uses TRBV18 and TRBJ2-3; 10 nucleotides agree with TRBD1. CDR1 KGHSH and CDR2 LQKENI come from the germline V gene. The CDR3 spans 19 residues. The trim removed 2 bases at V and 0 bases at J, leaving 11 bases unmatched. The CDR3 spells CASSPFQLTGGWSTDTQYF. The CDR3 DNA is TGTGCCAGCTCACCATTTCAACTGACAGGGGGCTGGAGCACAGATACGCAGTATTTT. Combining the CDR3 with reference TRBV18 and TRBJ2-3 gives the whole variable domain NAGVMQNPRHLVRRRGQEARLRCSPMKGHSHVYWYRQLPEEGLKFMVYLQKENIIDESGMPKERFSAEFPKEGPSILRIQQVVRGDSAAYFCASSPFQLTGGWSTDTQYFGPGTRLTVL.

This clone has only a few counts. The chain is built from TRBV30 and TRBJ1-6, with D possibly being TRBD1 (5 bases). Trimming pared 5 bases from V and 13 bases from J, leaving 21 bases between. CDR3 size: 14 residues. Germline-derived CDR1 and CDR2 are GTSNPN and SVGIG (reference sequence). The CDR3 DNA follows: TGTGCCTGGGATCCGGGACCCGGAAGGAGGCCCCTCCACTTT. It codes for CAWDPGPGRRPLHF. Variable domain in full (rest from reference TRBV30 and TRBJ1-6): SQTIHQWPATLVQPVGSPLSLECTVEGTSNPNLYWYRQAAGRGLQLLFYSVGIGQISSEVPQNLSASRPQDRQFILSSKKLLLSDSGFYLCAWDPGPGRRPLHFGNGTRLTVT.

This chain connects TRBV5-4 to TRBJ2-5; no reliable D call. V was trimmed by 0 bases and J by 6 bases, leaving 9 bases between them. CDR3 size: 13 residues. CDR1 and CDR2 from the germline V gene are SGHNT and YYREEE (reference sequence). This CDR3 is CASSLGLRQTQYF. The DNA for the CDR3 is TGTGCCAGCAGCTTGGGACTTCGCCAGACCCAGTACTTC.

The genes are TRBV9 and TRBJ1-5, with D tentatively TRBD1 (5 bases). The CDR3 totals 14 residues. Trimming shortened V by 0 bases and J by 7 bases, and 11 bases separated the two germline ends. Germline V CDR1 and CDR2: SGDLS, YYNGEE. The CDR3 protein is CASSVGQGGQPQHF. The DNA of the CDR3 is TGTGCCAGCAGCGTAGGGCAGGGTGGCCAGCCCCAGCATTTT.

With respect to this clone: With a much larger clone just one base away, this may be a read error. This same CDR3 is encoded by further DNA sequences in the sample. V and J are TRBV19 and TRBJ1-2; D ambiguous. The CDR3 is 12 amino acids. Germline V lookup: CDR1 LNHDA, CDR2 SQIVND (reference sequence). V was pared by 3 bases and J by 4 bases, with 6 bases between. The CDR3 spells CASSMPVYGYTF. CDR3 coding DNA: TGTGCCAGTAGTATGCCAGTCTATGGCTACACCTTC.

This chain joins TRBV21-1 and TRBJ1-1. TRBV21-1 counts as a pseudogene. The CDR3 totals 17 residues. The CDR3 here is CASPDVRSHWMNTEAFF. The CDR3 coding sequence is TGTGCCAGCCCCGATGTCCGGTCTCACTGGATGAACACTGAAGCTTTCTTT.

The chain uses TRBV6-1 and TRBJ2-3; the match to TRBD2 covers 12 bases. V lost 6 bases, J lost 3 bases, and 1 base stayed unmatched. From germline, CDR1 is MNHNS and CDR2 SASEGT. This CDR3 is built from 14 residues. CDR3: CASRLAGGTDTQYF. For the CDR3, the DNA is TGTGCCAGCAGACTAGCGGGGGGAACAGATACGCAGTATTTT.

This clone was seen a few times. V and J are TRBV29-1 and TRBJ2-7, with D possibly matching TRBD1 (6 bases). Germline V gives CDR1 SQVTM, CDR2 ANQGSEA. The CDR3 has 14 residues. Between the trimmed V and J ends, which lost 4 bases and 4 bases, there was a span of 17 bases. CDR3 sequence (DNA): TGCAGCGTTGTATTCTTCGGGACACCATACGAGCAGTACTTC. This codes for CSVVFFGTPYEQYF.

The J gene is TRBJ2-3, the V gene TRBV10-3; tentatively, D is TRBD1 or TRBD2 (5 bases each). Trimming cost V 11 bases and J 0 bases, with 18 bases left between them. The CDR3 runs 15 residues. The germline gives CDR1 ENHRY, CDR2 SYGVKD. In DNA form, the CDR3 reads TGTGCCTTACGACGAGGGGCGGGTAGCACAGATACGCAGTATTTT. Its translation: CALRRGAGSTDTQYF.

This clone has just a few counts. The V and J genes are TRBV18 and TRBJ2-2, with D hard to call. The CDR3 covers 14 residues. Between the trimmed V and J ends, which lost 3 bases and 7 bases, there was a span of 12 bases. In germline, CDR1 is KGHSH, CDR2 LQKENI. The CDR3 loop reads CASSPRSAIGELFF. The CDR3 nucleotides are TGTGCCAGCTCACCCCGGTCTGCGATCGGGGAGCTGTTTTTT. The full variable domain, completed using reference TRBV18 and TRBJ2-2, is NAGVMQNPRHLVRRRGQEARLRCSPMKGHSHVYWYRQLPEEGLKFMVYLQKENIIDESGMPKERFSAEFPKEGPSILRIQQVVRGDSAAYFCASSPRSAIGELFFGEGSRLTVL.

This clone showed up just once. The gene calls are TRBV27 and TRBJ1-1; TRBD1 matches 9 bases. Germline V gene sequence: CDR1 MNHEY, CDR2 SMNVEV (reference sequence). The CDR3 has 16 residues. Losses at the gene ends were 8 bases for V and 10 bases for J; bases not matched to a gene: 20. The CDR3 reads CASRSGWRDRDVGAFF. CDR3 DNA sequence: TGTGCCAGCCGATCAGGGTGGCGGGACAGGGACGTTGGAGCTTTCTTT.

V and J are TRBV7-2 and TRBJ1-1; a weak D match, TRBD1 (5 bases). Trimming shortened V by 0 bases and J by 1 base, and 15 bases separated the two germline ends. This CDR3 is built from 17 residues. Germline V gene lookup returns CDR1 SGHTA and CDR2 FQGNSA. The CDR3 DNA sequence: TGTGCCAGCAGCTTAGCGGTGCAGGTAGGACAGAACACTGAAGCTTTCTTT. This sequence encodes CASSLAVQVGQNTEAFF.

This chain uses TRBV5-1 with TRBJ2-5; 10 bases align to TRBD2. Trimming cost V 2 bases and J 4 bases; bases outside gene matches: 5. The CDR3 sequence is 15 residues long. CDR1 is SGHRS and CDR2 is YFSETQ in the germline V gene. The DNA for the CDR3 is TGCGCCAGCAGCTTAAGCGGGGGGGCCGGAGAGACCCAGTACTTC. This sequence encodes CASSLSGGAGETQYF.

The V call is TRBV7-9, the J call TRBJ1-1; TRBD1 matches 7 bases. After removal of 5 bases from V and 1 base from J, the junction contained 7 bases not matched to a gene. Germline V CDR1 and CDR2: SEHNR, FQNEAQ (reference sequence). The CDR3 is made up of 15 amino acids. CDR3 protein: CASSPKQGKNTEAFF. CDR3 DNA sequence: TGTGCCAGCAGCCCTAAACAGGGGAAGAACACTGAAGCTTTCTTT.

J is TRBJ1-2 and V is TRBV5-1, with 7 positions matching TRBD1. V lost 6 bases, J lost 2 bases, and 4 bases stayed unmatched. This CDR3 spans 13 amino acids. Germline V CDR1 and CDR2: SGHRS, YFSETQ. In nucleotides, the CDR3 is TGCGCCAGCACCATGACAGGGAACTATGGCTACACCTTC. Its protein is CASTMTGNYGYTF.

The CDR3, as DNA: TGTGCCACCAAACCGGGACAGGGGGGAGATACGCAGTATTTT. As protein: CATKPGQGGDTQYF. V usage is TRBV19 and J usage is TRBJ2-3; 11 nucleotides line up with TRBD1. The V and J ends lost 10 bases and 5 bases, in that order; junction bases with no gene match: 8. CDR3 size: 14 residues. Germline assignment: CDR1 LNHDA and CDR2 SQIVND (reference sequence).

J is TRBJ1-2 and V is TRBV6-1, with a weak D call TRBD1 (5 bases). CDR3 length: 11 amino acids. Trimming cost V 6 bases and J 6 bases, with 8 bases left between them. Germline assignment: CDR1 MNHNS and CDR2 SASEGT. The CDR3 loop is CASSQGHGYTF. The CDR3 nucleotides read TGTGCCAGCAGCCAGGGTCATGGCTACACCTTC.

Details on this clone: Other DNA sequences in the same sample also yield this CDR3. This rearrangement joins TRBV11-1 to TRBJ1-2; maybe TRBD1 (5 bases). V was pared by 5 bases and J by 2 bases, with 6 bases between. The CDR3 length is 12 residues. CDR1 and CDR2 (germline): SGHAT, FQDESV (reference sequence). CDR3 residues: CASSRDNYGYTF. CDR3 nucleotides: TGTGCCAGCAGCCGGGACAACTATGGCTACACCTTC.

The chain links TRBV5-1 to TRBJ1-1, with D uncertain. The germline V gene has CDR1 SGHRS and CDR2 YFSETQ. With 0 bases removed from V and 0 bases from J, the gap between germline ends came to 6 bases. The CDR3 length is 14 residues. CDR3 sequence: CASSLARLNTEAFF. The CDR3 DNA follows: TGCGCCAGCAGCTTGGCGAGGTTGAACACTGAAGCTTTCTTT.